The 23 T cell receptor beta chains presented below share a single source sample, sequenced in a study of cytomegalovirus exposure and HLA in healthy donors. PCR involved 60 Vbeta and 13 Jbeta primers. Generated by immunoSEQ multiplex PCR, the TCRdb table keeps only in-frame clones and is missing some. The sample has roughly 120,000 clones, 60% to 75% seen once. Sequencing was done on a sample of PBMCs. Receptors originate from a woman in her forties or fifties in good health and CMV-seropositive.

The CDR3 here is CASSLGTGLSNQPQHF. CDR3 coding DNA: TGTGCCAGCAGCTTGGGCACAGGTCTGAGCAATCAGCCCCAGCATTTT. The chain recombines TRBV5-8 with TRBJ1-5, with D maybe TRBD1 (5 bases). V was pared by 0 bases and J by 1 base, with 11 bases between. This CDR3 is 16 amino acids long. CDR1 and CDR2 from the germline V gene are SGHTS and YDEGEE.

This clone appeared a few times. The V call is TRBV7-3, the J call TRBJ2-3, with 13 bases that match TRBD2. Germline V lookup: CDR1 SGHTA, CDR2 FQGTGA. CDR3 length equals 19 residues. V lost 1 base to trimming and J lost 6 bases; unmatched junction nucleotides: 13. CDR3 loop: CASSLKAGTSGVRRDTQYF. The CDR3 DNA reads as TGTGCCAGCAGCTTAAAGGCCGGGACTAGCGGGGTCCGTAGGGATACGCAGTATTTT.

The rearrangement uses TRBV28 and TRBJ2-3, with a tentative D call TRBD2 (6 bases). The CDR3 is 14 residues long. From germline, CDR1 is MDHEN and CDR2 SYDVKM. V dropped 1 base and J dropped 3 bases, with 8 bases sitting between them. The CDR3 here is CASSLFAGTDTQYF. In DNA, the CDR3 is TGTGCCAGCAGTTTATTTGCGGGGACAGATACGCAGTATTTT.

CDR3 residues: CASSSQGQDTEAFF. In DNA form, the CDR3 reads TGTGCCAGCAGCTCACAGGGACAAGACACTGAAGCTTTCTTT. The chain couples TRBV11-3 to TRBJ1-1, with D perhaps matching TRBD1 (6 bases). The CDR3 sequence is 14 residues long. Germline values: CDR1 SGHNT, CDR2 YENEEA. Trimming left V 4 bases short and J 3 bases short, with 12 bases between.

This clone occurred a few times. The CDR3: CASSQVPPGQGADTQYF. The DNA for the CDR3 is TGCGCCAGCAGCCAAGTCCCCCCGGGACAGGGGGCAGATACGCAGTATTTT. V gene TRBV4-1 combines with J gene TRBJ2-3, with TRBD1 matching 11 bases. V gave up 1 base and J gave up 4 bases; unmatched junction bases: 7. This CDR3 has 17 residues. Per germline, CDR1 MGHRA and CDR2 YSYEKL.

The chain recombines TRBV4-2 with TRBJ1-5, with 10 bases that match TRBD1. V lost 1 base to trimming and J lost 5 bases; unmatched junction nucleotides: 2. Germline V gives CDR1 LGHNA, CDR2 YNFKEQ. The CDR3 runs 15 residues. The CDR3 bases are TGTGCCAGCAGCCAAGGGGACAGGGGAGATCAGCCCCAGCATTTT. This codes for CASSQGDRGDQPQHF.

This rearrangement joins TRBV6-5 to TRBJ2-7; maybe TRBD1 (6 bases). This CDR3 region has 13 residues. Germline V gives CDR1 MNHEY, CDR2 SVGAGI. Deletions cut 8 bases from V and 5 bases from J, with 16 bases between. In DNA, the CDR3 is TGTGCCAGCTCAAAGGGGGTCCAGCACGAGCAGTACTTC. Its protein is CASSKGVQHEQYF.

J is TRBJ2-2 and V is TRBV4-2, with 12 bases that match TRBD2. Germline V gene data show CDR1 as LGHNA and CDR2 as YNFKEQ. The CDR3 is 17 amino acids. Germline trimming cut 4 bases from V and 5 bases from J; bases unmatched to any gene: 8. For the CDR3, the DNA is TGTGCCAGCAGCCGATCACTAGCGGGGGGTCCGACCGGGGAGCTGTTTTTT. Residues: CASSRSLAGGPTGELFF.

The chain carries TRBV10-3 and TRBJ1-2; possible D gene TRBD1, 5 bases. Germline assignment: CDR1 ENHRY and CDR2 SYGVKD. The CDR3 consists of 14 residues. V lost 6 bases and J lost 4, with 15 bases in between. CDR3 loop: CAIRGDGSGYGYTF. CDR3 in DNA: TGTGCCATCAGAGGGGATGGGTCGGGCTATGGCTACACCTTC.

V gene TRBV30 combines with J gene TRBJ2-6; 7 nucleotides match TRBD1. J was trimmed by 0 bases and V by 4 bases; bases with no gene match: 6. This CDR3 contains 16 residues. Germline assignment: CDR1 GTSNPN and CDR2 SVGIG (reference sequence). CDR3 loop: CAWIRDSFSGANVLTF. The CDR3 region has the DNA TGTGCCTGGATAAGGGACAGCTTCTCTGGGGCCAACGTCCTGACTTTC.

J is TRBJ1-4 and V is TRBV11-2; maybe TRBD1 (6 bases). The CDR3 contains 15 residues. Germline loops: CDR1 SGHAT, CDR2 FQNNGV. V was pared by 5 bases and J by 0 bases, with 10 bases between. Here the CDR3 DNA reads TGTGCCAGCAGCACCGGGACAACAACTAATGAAAAACTGTTTTTT. Translated: CASSTGTTTNEKLFF.

The rearrangement links TRBV19 to TRBJ1-5, with 11 bases that match TRBD1. This CDR3 has 14 residues. Losses at the gene ends were 6 bases for V and 6 bases for J; bases not matched to a gene: 4. Germline CDR1 and CDR2: LNHDA and SQIVND (reference sequence). The CDR3 loop is CASRGTGGSQPQHF. The CDR3, as DNA: TGTGCCAGTAGAGGGACAGGGGGATCTCAGCCCCAGCATTTT.

This chain uses TRBV7-8 with TRBJ2-1; tentative D call: TRBD2 (6 bases). Germline V gene lookup returns CDR1 SGHVS and CDR2 FQNEAQ. The V and J ends lost 5 bases and 9 bases respectively, with 8 bases between them. CDR3 size: 11 residues. CDR3 nucleotide sequence: TGTGCCAGCAGCCCCGGGGGTGAGCAGTTCTTC. Encoded protein: CASSPGGEQFF. Looking up the rest from reference TRBV7-8 and TRBJ2-1 gives the full variable domain: GAGVSQSPRYKVAKRGQDVALRCDPISGHVSLFWYQQALGQGPEFLTYFQNEAQLDKSGLPSDRFFAERPEGSVSTLKIQRTQQEDSAVYLCASSPGGEQFFGPGTRLTVL.

The V call is TRBV6-1, the J call TRBJ2-1; no firm D call. The CDR3 totals 14 residues. The V gene lost 7 bases and the J gene lost 6 bases, with 16 bases spanning the gap. In germline, CDR1 is MNHNS, CDR2 SASEGT. CDR3 coding DNA: TGTGCCAGCAAAGAAGGTGTGGGCTCCAATGAGCAGTTCTTC. Amino acids: CASKEGVGSNEQFF.

J is TRBJ2-7 and V is TRBV5-1, with 10 bases identical to TRBD1. There are 16 residues in the CDR3. Germline V gene sequence: CDR1 SGHRS, CDR2 YFSETQ. V lost 1 base and J lost 3; bases outside the gene matches: 7. As DNA, the CDR3 is TGCGCCAGCAGCTTGACCCCCGACAGGGGGCTCTACGAGCAGTACTTC. Its translation is CASSLTPDRGLYEQYF.

The V call is TRBV4-2, the J call TRBJ2-1; unclear D gene. V dropped 1 base and J dropped 0 bases, with 10 bases sitting between them. Germline V gene lookup returns CDR1 LGHNA and CDR2 YNFKEQ. The length of the CDR3 is 16 residues. The CDR3 reads CASSQGAQSSYNEQFF. The CDR3, as DNA: TGTGCCAGCAGCCAAGGGGCGCAGAGCTCCTACAATGAGCAGTTCTTC.

The CDR3 loop is CASSWSTSGTYEQYF. In DNA form, the CDR3 reads TGTGCCAGCAGCTGGAGCACTAGCGGAACCTACGAGCAGTACTTC. The rearrangement uses TRBV7-6 and TRBJ2-7, with 8 bases matching TRBD2. CDR1 is SGHVS and CDR2 is FNYEAQ in the germline V gene. The CDR3 contains 15 residues. The V and J ends lost 4 bases and 2 bases, in that order; junction bases with no gene match: 7.

The chain joins TRBV6-6 to TRBJ2-5; 10 bases agree with TRBD1. The CDR3 spans 15 residues. Germline values: CDR1 MNHNY, CDR2 SVGAGI (reference sequence). V dropped 5 bases and J dropped 0; count of bases not matched to a gene: 3. CDR3 DNA: TGTGCCAGCAGTCTGGGACAGGGGCACCAAGAGACCCAGTACTTC. Its protein product is CASSLGQGHQETQYF.

The chain has TRBV4-3 and TRBJ1-2; TRBD1 agrees at 10 bases. Trimming removed 0 bases from V and 8 bases from J; junction bases left unmatched: 6. CDR3 length: 15 amino acids. The germline gives CDR1 LGHNA, CDR2 YSLEER. CDR3 amino acids: CASSQDWTGGRGYTF. In nucleotides, the CDR3 is TGCGCCAGCAGCCAAGATTGGACAGGGGGAAGGGGCTACACCTTC.

Notes on this clone: One end of the junction fails to match germline, which may point to a read error. This chain connects TRBV19 to TRBJ1-2; D remains unclear. The CDR3 contains 16 residues. Germline V CDR1 and CDR2: LNHDA, SQIVND (reference sequence). This CDR3 is CASSIRGSYSNYGYTF. CDR3 bases: TGTGCCAGTAGTATCCGTGGCAGCTACTCTAACTATGGCTACACCTTT.

This rearrangement joins TRBV5-1 to TRBJ1-4; 8 bases line up with TRBD1. The V segment lost 2 bases and the J segment 7 bases; nucleotides outside the gene matches: 4. CDR3 size: 14 residues. Germline CDR1 reads SGHRS; CDR2 reads YFSETQ. The CDR3: CASSFQGAGEKLFF. The CDR3 DNA reads TGCGCCAGCAGCTTTCAGGGGGCAGGTGAAAAACTGTTTTTT.

This rearrangement joins TRBV5-1 to TRBJ1-3, with D possibly TRBD1 on 6 matching bases. Germline assignment: CDR1 SGHRS and CDR2 YFSETQ. This CDR3 has 16 residues. Trimming cost V 5 bases and J 0 bases, with 15 bases left between them. CDR3 coding DNA: TGCGCCAGCAGACCAACAGGGACCACCTCTGGAAACACCATATATTTT. Its translation is CASRPTGTTSGNTIYF.

The chain carries TRBV5-6 and TRBJ2-1, with TRBD2 identical over 10 bases. The CDR3 has 14 residues. The V gene's germline CDR1 is SGHDT and CDR2 YYEEEE. The junction had 6 bases not matched to a gene; V was cut back by 0 bases and J by 12 bases. The CDR3 DNA follows: TGTGCCAGCAGCTTGGCTAGCGGGGGAGGGGTGCAGTTCTTC. This translates into CASSLASGGGVQFF.